This TCR beta chain is drawn from a study of blood T cell repertoires in COVID-19. Turning to the study itself: The cDNA or gDNA used as material had been derived from T cells, B-cell-depleted T cells, or PBMCs.

Per the authors' pipeline: How many nucleated cells were present was estimated from reference gene primer amplification. Sequencing used immunoSEQ multiplex PCR; TCRdb keeps in-frame clones, though not all of them. V, J and clone size reflect that table, while D and trimming were determined from the DNA. The profile covers about 98,000 clones, with about 81% appearing a single time and approximately 20% taken by the ten largest. This CDR3 spans 13 amino acids. CDR1 is MDHEN and CDR2 is SYDVKM in the germline V gene. V lost 2 bases and J lost 6, with 10 bases in between. The rearrangement joins TRBV28 to TRBJ2-5; the D gene is possibly TRBD1 (6 bases). Material: peripheral blood. The sequence was obtained from a man aged 80 or over with acute or convalescent COVID-19. The CDR3: CASSLVRGKTQYF. The CDR3 DNA follows: TGTGCCAGCAGTTTAGTCAGGGGAAAGACCCAGTACTTC.